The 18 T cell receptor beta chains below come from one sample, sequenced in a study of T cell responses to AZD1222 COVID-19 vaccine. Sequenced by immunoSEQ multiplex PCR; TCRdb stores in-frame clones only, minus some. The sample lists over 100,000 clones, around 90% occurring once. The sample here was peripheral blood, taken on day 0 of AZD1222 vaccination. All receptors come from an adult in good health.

Here the CDR3 DNA reads TGTGCCAGCAGCCGAGGGACTAGCGGGAGGGCCACTAATGAGCAGTTCTTC. This translates into CASSRGTSGRATNEQFF. The chain joins TRBV6-6 to TRBJ2-1, with TRBD2 matching 16 bases. V lost 6 bases and J lost 7; bases outside the gene matches: 9. This CDR3 has 17 residues. Germline CDR1 reads MNHNY; CDR2 reads SVGAGI (reference sequence).

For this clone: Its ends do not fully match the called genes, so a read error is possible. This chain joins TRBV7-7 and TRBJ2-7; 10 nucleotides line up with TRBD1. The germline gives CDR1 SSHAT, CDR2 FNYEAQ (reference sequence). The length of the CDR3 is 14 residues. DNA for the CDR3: TGTGCTAGCAGCCAAGGACAGGGGGTCCACGAGCAGTACTTC. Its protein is CASSQGQGVHEQYF.

The CDR3 region is CSVASGGGNNEQFF. Here the CDR3 DNA reads TGCAGCGTTGCTAGCGGGGGTGGGAACAATGAGCAGTTCTTC. The genes are TRBV29-1 and TRBJ2-1; 10 bases agree with TRBD2. Germline-derived CDR1 and CDR2 are SQVTM and ANQGSEA. The V gene end was trimmed by 4 bases and the J gene end by 5 bases; junction bases not matched to a gene: 5. This CDR3 contains 14 residues.

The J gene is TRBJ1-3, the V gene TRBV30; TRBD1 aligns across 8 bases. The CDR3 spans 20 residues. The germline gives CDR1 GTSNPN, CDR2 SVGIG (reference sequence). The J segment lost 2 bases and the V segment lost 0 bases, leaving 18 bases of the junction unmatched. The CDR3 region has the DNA TGTGCCTGGAGTGTGGTCAGGGGGCGCCTAGGGGGGAAAGCTGGAAACACCATATATTTT. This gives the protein CAWSVVRGRLGGKAGNTIYF.

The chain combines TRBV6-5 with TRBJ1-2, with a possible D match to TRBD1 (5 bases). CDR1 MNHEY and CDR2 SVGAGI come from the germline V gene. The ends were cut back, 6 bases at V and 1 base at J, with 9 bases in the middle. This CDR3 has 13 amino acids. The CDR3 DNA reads TGTGCCAGCAGAAGGGGCAGTAACTATGGCTACACCTTC. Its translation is CASRRGSNYGYTF.

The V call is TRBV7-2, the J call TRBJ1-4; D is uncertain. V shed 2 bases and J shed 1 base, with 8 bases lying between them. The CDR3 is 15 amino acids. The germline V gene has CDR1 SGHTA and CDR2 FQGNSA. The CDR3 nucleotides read TGTGCCAGCAGCTTATATAGTGAAACTAATGAAAAACTGTTTTTT. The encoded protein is CASSLYSETNEKLFF.

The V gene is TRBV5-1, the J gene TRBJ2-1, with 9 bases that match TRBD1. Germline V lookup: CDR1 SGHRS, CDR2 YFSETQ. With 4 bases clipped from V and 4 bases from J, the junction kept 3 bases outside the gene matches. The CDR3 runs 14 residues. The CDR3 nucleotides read TGCGCCAGCAGCGCCGGGACAGGGTACAATGAGCAGTTCTTC. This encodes CASSAGTGYNEQFF.

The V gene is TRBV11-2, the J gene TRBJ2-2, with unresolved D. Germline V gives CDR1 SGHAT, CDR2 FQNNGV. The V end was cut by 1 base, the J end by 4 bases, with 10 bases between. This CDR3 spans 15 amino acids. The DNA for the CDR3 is TGTGCCAGCAGCTTAGGGTCCTTCGGCACCGGGGAGCTGTTTTTT. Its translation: CASSLGSFGTGELFF.

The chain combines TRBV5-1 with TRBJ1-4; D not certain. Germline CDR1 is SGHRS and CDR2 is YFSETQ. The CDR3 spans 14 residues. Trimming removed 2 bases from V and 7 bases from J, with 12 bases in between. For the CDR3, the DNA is TGCGCCAGCAGCTTCAGTGGGGTTAGTGAAAAACTGTTTTTT. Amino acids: CASSFSGVSEKLFF.

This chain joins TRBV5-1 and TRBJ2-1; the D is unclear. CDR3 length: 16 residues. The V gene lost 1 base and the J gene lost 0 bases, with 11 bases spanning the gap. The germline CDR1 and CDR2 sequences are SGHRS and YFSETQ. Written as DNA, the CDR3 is TGCGCCAGCAGCTTGCACACAGTGAGCTCCTACAATGAGCAGTTCTTC. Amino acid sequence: CASSLHTVSSYNEQFF.

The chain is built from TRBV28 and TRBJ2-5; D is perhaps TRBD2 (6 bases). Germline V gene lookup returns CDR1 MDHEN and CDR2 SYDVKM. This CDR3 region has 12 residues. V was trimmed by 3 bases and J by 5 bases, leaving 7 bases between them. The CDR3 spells CASSFGGETQYF. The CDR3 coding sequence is TGTGCCAGCAGTTTTGGGGGGGAGACCCAGTACTTC.

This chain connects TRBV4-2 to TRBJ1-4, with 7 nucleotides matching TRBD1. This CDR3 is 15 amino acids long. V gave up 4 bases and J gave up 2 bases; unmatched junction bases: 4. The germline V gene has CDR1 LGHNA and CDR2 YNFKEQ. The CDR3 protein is CASSPGGQTNEKLFF. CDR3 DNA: TGTGCCAGCAGCCCGGGGGGACAGACTAATGAAAAACTGTTTTTT.

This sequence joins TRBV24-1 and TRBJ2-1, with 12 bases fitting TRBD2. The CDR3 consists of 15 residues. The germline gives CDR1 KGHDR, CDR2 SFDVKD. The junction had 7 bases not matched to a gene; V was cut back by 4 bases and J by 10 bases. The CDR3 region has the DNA TGTGCCACCAGTGACATCGGGACTAGCGGGCCGGAGCAGTTCTTC. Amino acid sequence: CATSDIGTSGPEQFF.

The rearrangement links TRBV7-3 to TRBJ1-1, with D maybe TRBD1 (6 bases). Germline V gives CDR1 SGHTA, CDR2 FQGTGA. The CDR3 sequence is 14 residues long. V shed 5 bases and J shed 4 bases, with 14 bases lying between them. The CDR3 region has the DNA TGTGCCAGCAGCGTACAGGGAATCGGCACTGAAGCTTTCTTT. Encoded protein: CASSVQGIGTEAFF.

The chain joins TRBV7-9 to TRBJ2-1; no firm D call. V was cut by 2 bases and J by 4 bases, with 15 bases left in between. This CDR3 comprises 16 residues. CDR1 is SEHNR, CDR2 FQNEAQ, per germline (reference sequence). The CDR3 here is CASSLIFRLDYNEQFF. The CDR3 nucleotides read TGTGCCAGCAGCTTAATTTTCAGACTCGATTACAATGAGCAGTTCTTC.

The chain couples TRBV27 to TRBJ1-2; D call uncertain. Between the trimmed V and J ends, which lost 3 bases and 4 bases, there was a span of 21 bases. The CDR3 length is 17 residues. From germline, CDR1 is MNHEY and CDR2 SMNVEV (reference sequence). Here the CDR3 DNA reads TGTGCCAGCAGTTTCCTGTCGGGGAGTAGGTATAGCTATGGCTACACCTTC. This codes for CASSFLSGSRYSYGYTF.

The CDR3 DNA follows: TGTGCCAGCAGTTTCGGCAGGGCGGTGGAGCAGTACTTC. It translates to CASSFGRAVEQYF. The chain combines TRBV12-3 or TRBV12-4 with TRBJ2-7; perhaps TRBD1 as D (5 bases). This CDR3 spans 13 amino acids. V lost 3 bases and J 7 bases, leaving 13 bases between the germline ends.

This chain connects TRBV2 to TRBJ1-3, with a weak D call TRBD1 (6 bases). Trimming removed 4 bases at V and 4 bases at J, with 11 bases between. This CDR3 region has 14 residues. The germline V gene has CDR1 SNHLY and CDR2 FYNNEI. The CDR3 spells CASSGGRLGNTIYF. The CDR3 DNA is TGTGCCAGCAGTGGGGGGCGCTTAGGAAACACCATATATTTT.